Listed below are T cell receptor beta chains from one sample, sequenced in a study of T-cell memory formation after mild COVID-19. Using its own MiXCR run on the 5' RACE reads, TCRdb lists one record per CDR3 protein. The sample has roughly 89,000 distinct CDR3 sequences; about 13% are singletons. Sequencing input: PBMCs or a T cell subset sorted from them (not recorded which). The receptors shown here come from an adult woman who had mild COVID-19 (a few samples of this study predate the infection). Cell type and time point are not known. Each CDR3 is given with its conserved first and last residue. D genes are given only for firm matches. Some rows mark clone size as missing; the rest say once, few, many or name a class of expanded clone.

V: TRBV6-1; J: TRBJ1-1; size: NA; D: NA; DNA: TGTGCCAGCAGGTACACTGAAGCTTTCTTT; CDR3: CASRYTEAFF
V: TRBV29-1; J: TRBJ2-1; size: NA; D: NA; DNA: TGCAGCGTTTCGACACAGAGCTCCTACAATGAGCAGTTCTTC; CDR3: CSVSTQSSYNEQFF
V: TRBV6-2/TRBV6-3; J: TRBJ2-5; size: NA; D: TRBD2; DNA: TGTGCCAGCAGTTACGCTAGCGGGAAAGAGACCCAGTACTTC; CDR3: CASSYASGKETQYF
V: TRBV28; J: TRBJ2-2; size: NA; D: TRBD1; DNA: TGTGCCAGCAGTTCGCCCACAGGGGTGGTGGACACCGGGGAGCTGTTTTTT; CDR3: CASSSPTGVVDTGELFF
V: TRBV5-6; J: TRBJ1-2; size: NA; D: NA; DNA: TGTGCCAGCAGCTCACCGGGCCCTATGCCTGGCTACACCTTC; CDR3: CASSSPGPMPGYTF
V: TRBV5-5; J: TRBJ2-7; size: many; D: TRBD2; DNA: TGTGCCAGCAGCCCCGGGACTAGCGTCAACGAGCAGTACTTC; CDR3: CASSPGTSVNEQYF
V: TRBV15; J: TRBJ2-7; size: few; D: NA; DNA: TGTGCCACCAGCCAGCGCTTGATCTACGAGCAGTACTTC; CDR3: CATSQRLIYEQYF
V: TRBV7-2; J: TRBJ2-1; size: NA; D: TRBD2; DNA: TGTGCCAGCAGCCCAGACTCAGCGGGATTAGGGTGGAATGAGCAGTTCTTC; CDR3: CASSPDSAGLGWNEQFF
V: TRBV4-3; J: TRBJ1-4; size: few; D: TRBD1; DNA: TGCGCCAGCAGCCCTCGGACAGGGGAATATGAAAAACTGTTTTTT; CDR3: CASSPRTGEYEKLFF
V: TRBV10-2; J: TRBJ2-5; size: NA; D: TRBD1; DNA: TGCGCCAGCAGGCCCCCGGGACAGACCCAAGAGACCCAGTACTTC; CDR3: CASRPPGQTQETQYF
V: TRBV4-1; J: TRBJ2-2; size: few; D: NA; DNA: TGCGCCAGCAGCCAAGGAACTAGTAGCGCCGGGGAGCTGTTTTTT; CDR3: CASSQGTSSAGELFF
V: TRBV27; J: TRBJ2-3; size: few; D: NA; DNA: TGTGCCAGCAGTCCGGGGACCCGCACAGATACGCAGTATTTT; CDR3: CASSPGTRTDTQYF
V: TRBV20-1; J: TRBJ2-7; size: many; D: TRBD1; DNA: TGCAGTGCTAGAGACCGACTGACAGGGCCCCAGTACGAGCAGTACTTC; CDR3: CSARDRLTGPQYEQYF
V: TRBV30; J: TRBJ1-2; size: NA; D: NA; DNA: TGTGCCTGGGGGGACATGGCTCTATATCAGGGGAATGGCTACACCTTC; CDR3: CAWGDMALYQGNGYTF
V: TRBV12-3/TRBV12-4; J: TRBJ2-3; size: NA; D: NA; DNA: TGTGCCAGCAGTTTTGATTTCCCAGATACGCAGTATTTT; CDR3: CASSFDFPDTQYF
V: TRBV5-1; J: TRBJ1-1; size: few; D: NA; DNA: TGCGCCAGCAGCGTGACCTGGGGGACCACTGAAGCTTTCTTT; CDR3: CASSVTWGTTEAFF
V: TRBV6-6; J: TRBJ1-5; size: NA; D: TRBD1; DNA: TGTGCCAGCAGCCCCACAGGGGTGTCGGATCAGCCCCAGCATTTT; CDR3: CASSPTGVSDQPQHF
V: TRBV29-1; J: TRBJ2-1; size: few; D: NA; DNA: TGCAGCGTTGAAGTCAGGAACAATGAGCAGTTCTTC; CDR3: CSVEVRNNEQFF
V: TRBV14; J: TRBJ2-6; size: few; D: NA; DNA: TGTGCCAGCAGCAGTGGGGCCAACGTCCTGACTTTC; CDR3: CASSSGANVLTF
V: TRBV29-1; J: TRBJ2-2; size: NA; D: NA; DNA: TGCAGCGTTCTAGCGAGTTCCACCGGGGAGCTGTTTTTT; CDR3: CSVLASSTGELFF
V: TRBV5-1; J: TRBJ1-5; size: few; D: NA; DNA: TGCGCCAGCAGCCCTGATGGCCGTAGCAATCAGCCCCAGCATTTT; CDR3: CASSPDGRSNQPQHF
V: TRBV6-5; J: TRBJ2-4; size: NA; D: NA; DNA: TGTGCCAGCAGCTTTAAAAACATTCAGTACTTC; CDR3: CASSFKNIQYF
V: TRBV13; J: TRBJ1-2; size: NA; D: NA; DNA: TGTGCCAGCAGCCCTCGGGACGGCCACTATGGCTACACCTTC; CDR3: CASSPRDGHYGYTF
V: TRBV9; J: TRBJ1-6; size: few; D: NA; DNA: TGTGCCAGCAGCCCAGACACAGGGCGCTCACCCCTCCACTTT; CDR3: CASSPDTGRSPLHF
V: TRBV7-9; J: TRBJ2-7; size: few; D: TRBD1; DNA: TGTGCCAGCAGCTTAGGACGGACAGGGGTTGAGCAGTACTTC; CDR3: CASSLGRTGVEQYF
V: TRBV12-3/TRBV12-4; J: TRBJ2-1; size: NA; D: NA; DNA: TGTGCCAGCAGTTTTTTATACATCGAGAGCTCCTACAATGAGCAGTTCTTC; CDR3: CASSFLYIESSYNEQFF
V: TRBV20-1; J: TRBJ1-1; size: NA; D: TRBD1; DNA: TGCAGTGCTAGTGACAGGGGTAACACTGAAGCTTTCTTT; CDR3: CSASDRGNTEAFF
V: TRBV7-9; J: TRBJ2-7; size: many; D: TRBD1; DNA: TGTGCCAGCGGGACAGTTTCCGAGCAGTACTTC; CDR3: CASGTVSEQYF
V: TRBV25-1; J: TRBJ2-1; size: NA; D: NA; DNA: TGTGCCAGCAGTGAAGCCCTCTGGTACAATGAGCAGTTCTTC; CDR3: CASSEALWYNEQFF
V: TRBV12-3/TRBV12-4; J: TRBJ2-1; size: NA; D: NA; DNA: TGTGCCAGCGTGGCCAGTAGTTCCTACAATGAGCAGTTCTTC; CDR3: CASVASSSYNEQFF
V: TRBV7-9; J: TRBJ2-7; size: few; D: TRBD1; DNA: TGTGCCAGCAGGGAAACAGGGGTCGAGCAGTACTTC; CDR3: CASRETGVEQYF
V: TRBV27; J: TRBJ2-1; size: NA; D: TRBD2; DNA: TGTGCCAGCAGTCTGCTAGCGGGGGGGTGGTTGTACAATGAGCAGTTCTTC; CDR3: CASSLLAGGWLYNEQFF
V: TRBV5-1; J: TRBJ2-1; size: many; D: TRBD1; DNA: TGCGCCAGCAGCTTGGCGACAGGGAATGAGCAGTTCTTC; CDR3: CASSLATGNEQFF
V: TRBV10-3; J: TRBJ2-7; size: few; D: TRBD1; DNA: TGTGCCATCAGTGACCGGGACAGGAACAGCGAGCAGTACTTC; CDR3: CAISDRDRNSEQYF
V: TRBV12-3/TRBV12-4; J: TRBJ2-7; size: few; D: NA; DNA: TGTGCCAGCAGTCCAGCCCCGGATTCCTACGAGCAGTACTTC; CDR3: CASSPAPDSYEQYF
V: TRBV6-6; J: TRBJ2-7; size: few; D: NA; DNA: TGTGCCAGCAGTTACTGGGGGAGAGAAAACGAGCAGTACTTC; CDR3: CASSYWGRENEQYF
V: TRBV21-1; J: TRBJ2-1; size: few; D: NA; DNA: TGTGCCAGCAGCAAGGGACTAGCGGGAGTTCGGAATGAGCAGTTCTTC; CDR3: CASSKGLAGVRNEQFF
V: TRBV4-1; J: TRBJ2-2; size: few; D: NA; DNA: TGCGCCAGCAGCCAAGTTCCGGGCTCGGCCGGGGAGCTGTTTTTT; CDR3: CASSQVPGSAGELFF
V: TRBV3-1; J: TRBJ2-7; size: few; D: NA; DNA: TGTGCCAGCAGCCAAGATGGGGCACCTACCTACGAGCAGTACTTC; CDR3: CASSQDGAPTYEQYF
V: TRBV29-1; J: TRBJ2-1; size: few; D: TRBD1; DNA: TGCAGCGTGCCGACAGGGGGCGGGTACAATGAGCAGTTCTTC; CDR3: CSVPTGGGYNEQFF
V: TRBV24-1; J: TRBJ2-1; size: NA; D: NA; DNA: TGTGCCACCAGACAGGGTTCAAATGAGCAGTTCTTC; CDR3: CATRQGSNEQFF
V: TRBV10-3; J: TRBJ2-5; size: NA; D: NA; DNA: TGTGCCATCAGTGAACGGGGCCAGTACCAAGAGACCCAGTACTTC; CDR3: CAISERGQYQETQYF
V: TRBV2; J: TRBJ2-1; size: NA; D: TRBD2; DNA: TGTGCCAGCAGGGAGGGACTAGCGGGAGGGTCCTACAATGAGCAGTTCTTC; CDR3: CASREGLAGGSYNEQFF
V: TRBV4-2; J: TRBJ2-7; size: NA; D: NA; DNA: TGTGCCAGCAGCCAAGGGGCAGGGGAGGCCTACGAGCAGTACTTC; CDR3: CASSQGAGEAYEQYF
V: TRBV7-9; J: TRBJ2-7; size: NA; D: TRBD2; DNA: TGTGCCAGCAGCTCACCGGGGGGGACTAGAGACTACGAGCAGTACTTC; CDR3: CASSSPGGTRDYEQYF
V: TRBV6-7; J: TRBJ2-5; size: NA; D: NA; DNA: TGTGCCAGCAGTTACCAAGGCAGGAGTACGGGGACCCAGTACTTC; CDR3: CASSYQGRSTGTQYF
V: TRBV2; J: TRBJ2-7; size: NA; D: NA; DNA: TGTGCCAGCAGACCCGGGCCAATAATCTACGAGCAGTACTTC; CDR3: CASRPGPIIYEQYF
V: TRBV7-9; J: TRBJ2-1; size: NA; D: TRBD1; DNA: TGTGCCAGCAGCTTAACCGGGACAGGGAGGAATGAGCAGTTCTTC; CDR3: CASSLTGTGRNEQFF
V: TRBV7-9; J: TRBJ2-3; size: many; D: NA; DNA: TGTGCCAGCAGCTTGGGAACTAGCACAGATACGCAGTATTTT; CDR3: CASSLGTSTDTQYF
V: TRBV9; J: TRBJ1-2; size: NA; D: NA; DNA: TGTGCCAGCAGCGGAGCGGTCTACACCTTC; CDR3: CASSGAVYTF
V: TRBV7-6; J: TRBJ2-2; size: few; D: NA; DNA: TGTGCCAGCAGCTTAGGGGGGCCGGTAACCGGGGAGCTGTTTTTT; CDR3: CASSLGGPVTGELFF
V: TRBV4-1; J: TRBJ1-2; size: NA; D: NA; DNA: TGCGCCAGCAGCCAAGGAGGAAGGGGGGCGAAAGGCTACACCTTC; CDR3: CASSQGGRGAKGYTF
V: TRBV20-1; J: TRBJ2-2; size: few; D: NA; DNA: TGCAGTGCTAGACCCAGGGGTGAGACCGGGGAGCTGTTTTTT; CDR3: CSARPRGETGELFF
V: TRBV5-5; J: TRBJ2-5; size: few; D: NA; DNA: TGTGCCAGCAGCTTGGAGGGGTCAACGTACCAAGAGACCCAGTACTTC; CDR3: CASSLEGSTYQETQYF
V: TRBV27; J: TRBJ1-5; size: NA; D: NA; DNA: TGTGCCAGCCAGGGAGCGGGTAATCAGCCCCAGCATTTT; CDR3: CASQGAGNQPQHF
V: TRBV4-1; J: TRBJ1-2; size: NA; D: NA; DNA: TGCGCCAGCAGCCACGACACCTCTAACTATGGCTACACCTTC; CDR3: CASSHDTSNYGYTF
V: TRBV2; J: TRBJ1-2; size: NA; D: NA; DNA: TGTGCCAGCAGTGGACTCTCGACTTTGGGCTACACCTTC; CDR3: CASSGLSTLGYTF